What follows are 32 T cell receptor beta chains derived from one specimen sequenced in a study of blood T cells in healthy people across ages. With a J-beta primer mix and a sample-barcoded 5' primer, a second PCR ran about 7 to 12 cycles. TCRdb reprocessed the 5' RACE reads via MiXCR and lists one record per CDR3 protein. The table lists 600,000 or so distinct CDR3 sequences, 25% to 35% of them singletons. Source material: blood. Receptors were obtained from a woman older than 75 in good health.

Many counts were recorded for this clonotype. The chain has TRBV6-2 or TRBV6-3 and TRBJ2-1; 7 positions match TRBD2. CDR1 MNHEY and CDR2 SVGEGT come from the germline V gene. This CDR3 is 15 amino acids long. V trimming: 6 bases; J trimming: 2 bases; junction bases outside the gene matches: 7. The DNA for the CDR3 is TGTGCCAGCAGAGCTAGCGGAGCTACCTACAATGAGCAGTTCTTC. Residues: CASRASGATYNEQFF.

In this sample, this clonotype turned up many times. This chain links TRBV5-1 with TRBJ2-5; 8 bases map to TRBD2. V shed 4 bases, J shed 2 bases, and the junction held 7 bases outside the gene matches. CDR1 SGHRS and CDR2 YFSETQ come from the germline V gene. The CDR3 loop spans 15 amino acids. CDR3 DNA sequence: TGCGCCAGCAGCGCCGGCGGGGGGTTACAAGAGACCCAGTACTTC. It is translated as CASSAGGGLQETQYF. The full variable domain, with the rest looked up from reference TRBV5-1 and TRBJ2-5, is KAGVTQTPRYLIKTRGQQVTLSCSPISGHRSVSWYQQTPGQGLQFLFEYFSETQRNKGNFPGRFSGRQFSNSRSEMNVSTLELGDSALYLCASSAGGGLQETQYFGPGTRLLVL.

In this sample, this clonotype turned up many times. The CDR3 DNA reads as TGTGCCACCAGCAGAGATATTGGGACAAGCACAGATACGCAGTATTTT. Its translation: CATSRDIGTSTDTQYF. The chain is built from TRBV15 and TRBJ2-3, with D possibly matching TRBD1 (6 bases). The V end lost 0 bases, the J end lost 0 bases, and 10 bases lay between the germline ends. This CDR3 is built from 16 residues. In germline, CDR1 is LNHNV, CDR2 YYDKDF (reference sequence).

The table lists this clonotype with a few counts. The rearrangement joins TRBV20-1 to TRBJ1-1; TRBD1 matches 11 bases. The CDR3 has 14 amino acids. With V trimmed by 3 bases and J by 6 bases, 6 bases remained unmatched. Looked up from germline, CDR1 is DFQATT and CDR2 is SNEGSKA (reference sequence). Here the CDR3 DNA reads TGCAGTGCTAGGTTAACGGGACAGGGGGCTGAAGCTTTCTTT. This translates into CSARLTGQGAEAFF.

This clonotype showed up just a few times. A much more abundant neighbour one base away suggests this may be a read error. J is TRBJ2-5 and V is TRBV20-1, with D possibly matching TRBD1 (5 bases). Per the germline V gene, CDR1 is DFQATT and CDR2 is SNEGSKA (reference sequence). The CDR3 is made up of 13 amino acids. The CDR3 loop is CGPRPSPGETQYF. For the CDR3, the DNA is TGCGGTCCGCGCCCGAGCCCAGGGGAGACCCAGTACTTC.

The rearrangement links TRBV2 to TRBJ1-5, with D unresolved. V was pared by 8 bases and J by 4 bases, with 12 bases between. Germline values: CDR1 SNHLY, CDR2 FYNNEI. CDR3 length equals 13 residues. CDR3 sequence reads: CASGYKVNQPQHF. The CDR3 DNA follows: TGTGCCAGCGGGTACAAAGTTAATCAGCCCCAGCATTTT.

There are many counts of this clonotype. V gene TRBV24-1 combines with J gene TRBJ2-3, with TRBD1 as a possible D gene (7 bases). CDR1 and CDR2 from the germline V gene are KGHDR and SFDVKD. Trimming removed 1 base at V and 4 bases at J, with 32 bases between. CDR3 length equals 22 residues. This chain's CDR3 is CATSDFNPAGDLAQGSSDTQYF. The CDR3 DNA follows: TGTGCCACCAGTGATTTCAACCCCGCAGGGGACTTAGCACAGGGGAGCTCAGATACGCAGTATTTT.

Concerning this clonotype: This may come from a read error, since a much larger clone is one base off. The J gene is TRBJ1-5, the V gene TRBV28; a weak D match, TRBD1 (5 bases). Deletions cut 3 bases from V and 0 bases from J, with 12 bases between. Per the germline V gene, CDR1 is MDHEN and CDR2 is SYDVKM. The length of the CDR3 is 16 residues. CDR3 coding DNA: TGTGCCAGCAGTTTTTCCCAGGGTTATAGCAATCAGCCCCAGCATTTT. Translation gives CASSFSQGYSNQPQHF.

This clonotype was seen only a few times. The CDR3 DNA is TGTGCCAGCAAGGACTACGTGAACACTGAAGCTTTCTTT. Protein: CASKDYVNTEAFF. The V call is TRBV28, the J call TRBJ1-1; D remains ambiguous. The CDR3 extends over 13 amino acids. V shed 7 bases and J shed 0 bases, with 9 bases lying between them. The germline V gene encodes CDR1 MDHEN and CDR2 SYDVKM. Using reference TRBV28 and TRBJ1-1 for the parts outside the CDR3, the full variable domain is DVKVTQSSRYLVKRTGEKVFLECVQDMDHENMFWYRQDPGLGLRLIYFSYDVKMKEKGDIPEGYSVSREKKERFSLILESASTNQTSMYLCASKDYVNTEAFFGQGTRLTVV.

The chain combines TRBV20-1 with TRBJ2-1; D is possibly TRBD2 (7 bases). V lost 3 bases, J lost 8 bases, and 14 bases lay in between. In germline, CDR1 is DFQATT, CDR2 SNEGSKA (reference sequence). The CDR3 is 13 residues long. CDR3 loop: CSARRGGVDEQFF. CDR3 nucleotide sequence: TGCAGTGCTAGGAGGGGGGGGGTAGATGAGCAGTTCTTC.

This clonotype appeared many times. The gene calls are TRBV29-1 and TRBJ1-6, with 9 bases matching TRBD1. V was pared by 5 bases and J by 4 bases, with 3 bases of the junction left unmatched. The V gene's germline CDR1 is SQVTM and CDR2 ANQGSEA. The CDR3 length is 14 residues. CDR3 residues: CSVSDRGYNSPLHF. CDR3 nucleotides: TGCAGCGTTTCGGACAGGGGTTATAATTCACCCCTCCACTTT.

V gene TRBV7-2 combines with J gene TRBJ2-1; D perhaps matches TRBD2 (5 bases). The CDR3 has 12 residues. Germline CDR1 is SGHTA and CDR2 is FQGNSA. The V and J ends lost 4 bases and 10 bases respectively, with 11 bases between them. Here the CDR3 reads CASSSSGGEQFF. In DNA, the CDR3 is TGTGCCAGCAGCTCGTCTGGCGGGGAGCAGTTCTTC.

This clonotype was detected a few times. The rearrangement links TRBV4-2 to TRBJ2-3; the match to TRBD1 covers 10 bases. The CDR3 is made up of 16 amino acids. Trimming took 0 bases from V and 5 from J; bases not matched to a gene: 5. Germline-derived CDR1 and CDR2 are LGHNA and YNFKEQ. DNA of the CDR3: TGTGCCAGCAGCCAAGAGGGGACAGGGGTGCGAGATACGCAGTATTTT. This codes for CASSQEGTGVRDTQYF.

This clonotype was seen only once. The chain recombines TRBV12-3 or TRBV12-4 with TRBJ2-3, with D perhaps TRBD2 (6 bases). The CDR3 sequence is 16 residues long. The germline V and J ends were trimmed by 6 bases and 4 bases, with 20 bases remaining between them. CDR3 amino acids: CASSRLGRPSADTQYF. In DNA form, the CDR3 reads TGTGCCAGCAGCCGCTTAGGGCGACCTAGCGCAGATACGCAGTATTTT.

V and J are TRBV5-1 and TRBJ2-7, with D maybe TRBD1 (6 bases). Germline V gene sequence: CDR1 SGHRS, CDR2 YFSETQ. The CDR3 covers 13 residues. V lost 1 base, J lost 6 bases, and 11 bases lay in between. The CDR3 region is CASSLNTGTEQYF. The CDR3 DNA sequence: TGCGCCAGCAGCTTGAATACAGGGACCGAGCAGTACTTC.

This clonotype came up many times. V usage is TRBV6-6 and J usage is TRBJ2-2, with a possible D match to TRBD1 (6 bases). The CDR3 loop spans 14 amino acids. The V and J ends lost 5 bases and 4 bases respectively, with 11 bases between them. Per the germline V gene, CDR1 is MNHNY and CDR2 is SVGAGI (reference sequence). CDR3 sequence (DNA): TGTGCCAGCAGTCCTCAGGGGATCACCGGGGAGCTGTTTTTT. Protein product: CASSPQGITGELFF.

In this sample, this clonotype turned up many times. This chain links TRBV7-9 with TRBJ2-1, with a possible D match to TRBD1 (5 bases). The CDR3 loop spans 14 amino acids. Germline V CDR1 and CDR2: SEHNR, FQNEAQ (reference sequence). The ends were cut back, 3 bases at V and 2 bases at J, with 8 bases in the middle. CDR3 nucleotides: TGTGCCAGCAGCTTGGAAGGGGCCTACAATGAGCAGTTCTTC. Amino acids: CASSLEGAYNEQFF.

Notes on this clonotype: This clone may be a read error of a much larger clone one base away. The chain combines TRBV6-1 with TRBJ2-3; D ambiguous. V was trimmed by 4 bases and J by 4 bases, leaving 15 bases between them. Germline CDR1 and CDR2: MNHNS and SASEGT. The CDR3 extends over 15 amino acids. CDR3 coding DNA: TGTGCCAGCAGTGGTAGACTCATCAGCGCAGATACGCAGTATTTT. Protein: CASSGRLISADTQYF.

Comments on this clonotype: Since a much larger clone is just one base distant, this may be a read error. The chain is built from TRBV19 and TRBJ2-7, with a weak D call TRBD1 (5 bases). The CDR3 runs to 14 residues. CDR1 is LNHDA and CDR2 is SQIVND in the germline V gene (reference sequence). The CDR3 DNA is TGTGCCGGTAGTATAAGAAAGGGGTCCTACGAGCAGTACTTC. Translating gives CAGSIRKGSYEQYF.

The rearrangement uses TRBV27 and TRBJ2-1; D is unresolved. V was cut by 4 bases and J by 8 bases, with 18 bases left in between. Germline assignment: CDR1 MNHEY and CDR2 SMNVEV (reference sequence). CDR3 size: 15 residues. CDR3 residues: CASSYSPGGADEQFF. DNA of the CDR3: TGTGCCAGCAGTTACTCCCCGGGCGGAGCCGATGAGCAGTTCTTC.

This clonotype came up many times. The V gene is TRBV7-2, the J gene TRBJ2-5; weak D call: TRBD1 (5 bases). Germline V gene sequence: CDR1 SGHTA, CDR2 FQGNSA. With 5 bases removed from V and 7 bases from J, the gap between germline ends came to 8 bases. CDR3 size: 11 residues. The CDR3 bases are TGTGCCAGCAGCGCACAGGTGACCCAGTACTTC. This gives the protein CASSAQVTQYF.

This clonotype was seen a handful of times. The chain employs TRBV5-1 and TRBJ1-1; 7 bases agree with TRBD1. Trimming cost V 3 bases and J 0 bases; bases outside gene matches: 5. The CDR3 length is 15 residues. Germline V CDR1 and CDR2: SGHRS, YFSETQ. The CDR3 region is CASSWGGQMNTEAFF. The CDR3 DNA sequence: TGCGCCAGCAGCTGGGGGGGACAGATGAACACTGAAGCTTTCTTT.

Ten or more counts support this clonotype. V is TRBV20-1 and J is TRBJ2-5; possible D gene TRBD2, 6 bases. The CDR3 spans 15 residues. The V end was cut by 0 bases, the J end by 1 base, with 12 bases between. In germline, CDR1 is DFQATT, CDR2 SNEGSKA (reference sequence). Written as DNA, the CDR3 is TGCAGTGCTAGAGAACTCGGGACTCTCCAAGAGACCCAGTACTTC. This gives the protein CSARELGTLQETQYF.

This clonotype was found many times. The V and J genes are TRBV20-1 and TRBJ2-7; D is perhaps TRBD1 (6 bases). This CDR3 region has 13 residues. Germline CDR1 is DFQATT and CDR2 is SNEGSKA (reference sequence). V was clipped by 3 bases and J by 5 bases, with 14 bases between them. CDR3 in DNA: TGCAGTGCTAGGTCGCTTACAGGGAACGAGCAGTACTTC. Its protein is CSARSLTGNEQYF.

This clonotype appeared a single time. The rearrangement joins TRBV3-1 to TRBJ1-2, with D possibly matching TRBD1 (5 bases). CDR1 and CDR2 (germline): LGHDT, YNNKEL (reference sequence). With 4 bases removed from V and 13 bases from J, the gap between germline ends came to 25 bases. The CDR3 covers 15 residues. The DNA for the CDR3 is TGTGCCAGCAGCCTCGGGGACGCCGGGATCTATAGTTGCACCTTC. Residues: CASSLGDAGIYSCTF.

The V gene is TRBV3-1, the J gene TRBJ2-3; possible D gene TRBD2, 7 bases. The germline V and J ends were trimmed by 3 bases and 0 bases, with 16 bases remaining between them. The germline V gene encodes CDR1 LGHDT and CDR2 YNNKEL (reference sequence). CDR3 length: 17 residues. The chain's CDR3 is CASSHSDRGASTDTQYF. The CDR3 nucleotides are TGTGCCAGCAGCCACTCGGACCGGGGGGCAAGCACAGATACGCAGTATTTT.

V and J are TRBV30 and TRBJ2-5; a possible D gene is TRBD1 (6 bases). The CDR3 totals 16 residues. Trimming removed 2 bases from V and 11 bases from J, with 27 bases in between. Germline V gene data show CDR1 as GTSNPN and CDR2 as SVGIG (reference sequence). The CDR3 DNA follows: TGTGCCTGGAGTCCCTCCGGGACAATTTTAATGAATGAGCAGTACTTC. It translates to CAWSPSGTILMNEQYF.

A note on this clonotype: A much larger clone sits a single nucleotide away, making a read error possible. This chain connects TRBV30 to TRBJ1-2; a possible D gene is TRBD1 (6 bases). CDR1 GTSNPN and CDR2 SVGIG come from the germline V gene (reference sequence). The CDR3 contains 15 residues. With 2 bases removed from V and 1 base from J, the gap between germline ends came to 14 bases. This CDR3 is CAWSMDSYYNYGYTF. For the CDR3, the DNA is TGTGCCTGGAGTATGGACAGCTACTATAACTATGGCTACACCTTC.

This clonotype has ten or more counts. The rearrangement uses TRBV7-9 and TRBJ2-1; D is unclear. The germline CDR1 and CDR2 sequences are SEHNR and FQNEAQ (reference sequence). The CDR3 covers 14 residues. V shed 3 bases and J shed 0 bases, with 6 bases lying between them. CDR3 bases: TGTGCCAGCAGCTTCGCAGGCTCCTACAATGAGCAGTTCTTC. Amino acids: CASSFAGSYNEQFF. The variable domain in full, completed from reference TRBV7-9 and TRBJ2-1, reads DTGVSQNPRHKITKRGQNVTFRCDPISEHNRLYWYRQTLGQGPEFLTYFQNEAQLEKSRLLSDRFSAERPKGSFSTLEIQRTEQGDSAMYLCASSFAGSYNEQFFGPGTRLTVL.

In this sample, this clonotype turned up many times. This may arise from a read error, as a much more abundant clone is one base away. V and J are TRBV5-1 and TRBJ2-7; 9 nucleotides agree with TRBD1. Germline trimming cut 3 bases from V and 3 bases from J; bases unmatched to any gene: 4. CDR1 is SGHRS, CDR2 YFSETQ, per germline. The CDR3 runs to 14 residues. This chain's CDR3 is CASSWGQGIYEQYF. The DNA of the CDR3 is TGCGCCAGCAGCTGGGGACAGGGCATCTACGAGCAGTACTTC.

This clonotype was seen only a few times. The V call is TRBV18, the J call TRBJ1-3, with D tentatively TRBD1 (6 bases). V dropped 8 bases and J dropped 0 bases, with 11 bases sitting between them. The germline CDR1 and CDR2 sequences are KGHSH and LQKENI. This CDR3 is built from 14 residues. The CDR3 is CASLTGNSGNTIYF. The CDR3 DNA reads TGTGCCAGCCTTACAGGGAACTCTGGAAACACCATATATTTT.

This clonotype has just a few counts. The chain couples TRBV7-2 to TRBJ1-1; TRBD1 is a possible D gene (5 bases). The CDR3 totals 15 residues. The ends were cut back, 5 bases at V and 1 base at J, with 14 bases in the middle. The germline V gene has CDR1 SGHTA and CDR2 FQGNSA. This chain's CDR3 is CASSVRGDRNTEAFF. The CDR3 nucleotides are TGTGCCAGCAGCGTTAGAGGGGATAGGAACACTGAAGCTTTCTTT.